The rows below give T cell receptor beta chains drawn from one sample of a study of T cells in Graves' hyperthyroidism and ophthalmopathy. TCRdb passed the multiplex PCR reads through MiXCR, listing each CDR3 protein once. The sample consists of around 800,000 distinct CDR3 sequences, over 35% of them appearing once. Sequencing used blood. Source of these receptors: a man younger than 35 with Graves' hyperthyroidism. CDR3s include the opening cysteine and the closing phenylalanine or tryptophan. Fields, in order: V gene, J gene, D gene, clone size, CDR3 DNA, CDR3 protein. A D gene is named only where the DNA matches it firmly. Size is stated for part of the rows, as once, few or many counts, or as a class when the clone is expanded.

TRBV25-1,TRBJ2-7,TRBD1,NA,TGTGCCAGCAGTTTCTCCCCAGGGGGCATGTACGAGCAGTACTTC,CASSFSPGGMYEQYF
TRBV20-1,TRBJ1-2,NA,NA,TGCAGTGCTAGAGCTAAGGGGGAGGTCTATGGCTACACCTTC,CSARAKGEVYGYTF
TRBV7-9,TRBJ1-1,TRBD1,many,TGTGCCAGCAGCTTATGGACAGGGTCAAACACTGAAGCTTTCTTT,CASSLWTGSNTEAFF
TRBV6-1,TRBJ1-1,NA,NA,TGTGCCAGCAGTGAGCAGTACACTGAAGCTTTCTTT,CASSEQYTEAFF
TRBV5-8,TRBJ2-7,NA,few,TGTGCCAGCAGCTTGAAGTGGGACGAGCAGTACTTC,CASSLKWDEQYF
TRBV10-3,TRBJ1-1,NA,many,TGTGCCATCAGGGCCAGGGTGGGCACTGAAGCTTTCTTT,CAIRARVGTEAFF
TRBV10-3,TRBJ1-3,TRBD1,NA,TGTGCCAGCAGTGACCGGACAGGAACTGGAAACACCATATATTTT,CASSDRTGTGNTIYF
TRBV29-1,TRBJ2-3,TRBD2,NA,TGCAGCGTGCTTACTAGCGGCCAAGCAGATACGCAGTATTTT,CSVLTSGQADTQYF
TRBV6-6,TRBJ1-2,NA,NA,TGTGCCAGCAGTCAGGACAAGGGCTACACCTTC,CASSQDKGYTF
TRBV11-3,TRBJ2-7,TRBD1,NA,TGTGCCAGCAGAAGGACAGGGAGTACCTACGAGCAGTACTTC,CASRRTGSTYEQYF
TRBV7-3,TRBJ2-5,TRBD2,few,TGTGCCACCCGTACTAGCGGGGGACAAGAGACCCAGTACTTC,CATRTSGGQETQYF
TRBV7-2,TRBJ2-6,NA,few,TGTGCCAGCAGCCAGGGGGGCTTTGGGGCCAACGTCCTGACTTTC,CASSQGGFGANVLTF
TRBV12-3/TRBV12-4,TRBJ2-2,TRBD2,few,TGTGCCAGCAGCCCAAGCTTCGGACTAGTGTCCACCGGGGAGCTGTTTTTT,CASSPSFGLVSTGELFF
TRBV7-9,TRBJ2-5,TRBD2,NA,TGTGCCAGCAGTTTAGCTACTAGCGGGACAGAGACCCAGTACTTC,CASSLATSGTETQYF
TRBV6-5,TRBJ2-7,TRBD2,NA,TGTGCCAGCAGTTACCATGCTAGCGGGGGGGCCTACGAGCAGTACTTC,CASSYHASGGAYEQYF
TRBV5-4,TRBJ2-5,TRBD2,NA,TGTGCCAGCAGCCGGGGGGGAGGGAGCGGGGCGGAGACCCAGTACTTC,CASSRGGGSGAETQYF
TRBV20-1,TRBJ2-7,NA,NA,TGCAGTGCTAGAGCCGGACTCTCCCACGAGCAGTACTTC,CSARAGLSHEQYF
TRBV6-5,TRBJ2-5,NA,NA,TGTGCCAGCAGTAATAGGGGGACCCAGTACTTC,CASSNRGTQYF
TRBV7-9,TRBJ2-5,TRBD1,few,TGTGCCAGCAGCAAAACAGGGGCGGGAGAGACCCAGTACTTC,CASSKTGAGETQYF
TRBV20-1,TRBJ2-2,TRBD2,NA,TGCAGTGCGGAAGCCTTTGCGGGAGGGCCTTTAGAGCTGTTTTTT,CSAEAFAGGPLELFF
TRBV19,TRBJ2-2,NA,many,TGTGCCAGTAGTATAAGGGGTCACACCGGGGAGCTGTTTTTT,CASSIRGHTGELFF
TRBV7-2,TRBJ2-7,TRBD2,NA,TGTGCCAGCAGCCCAAGCCCGGGGGCGGGAGGGTCCTACGAGCAGTACTTC,CASSPSPGAGGSYEQYF
TRBV5-1,TRBJ1-2,NA,few,TGCGCCAGCAGCTTGGCCGGGGCGAGTAGCGGCTACACCTTC,CASSLAGASSGYTF
TRBV24-1,TRBJ2-5,NA,NA,TGTGCCACCAGTGATCTGGACACGACCGGAGGAGTGAGCCAAGAGACCCAGTACTTC,CATSDLDTTGGVSQETQYF
TRBV9,TRBJ1-5,NA,few,TGTGCCAGCAGCGTAGATGGGTTAAGCAATCAGCCCCAGCATTTT,CASSVDGLSNQPQHF
TRBV7-6,TRBJ2-2,TRBD1,few,TGTGCCAGCAGCTCCGACAGGGGGAGGAACACCGGGGAGCTGTTTTTT,CASSSDRGRNTGELFF
TRBV20-1,TRBJ2-2,TRBD1,few,TGCAGTGCATCAGGGGGCGTGGACGGGGAGCTGTTTTTT,CSASGGVDGELFF
TRBV19,TRBJ2-7,NA,few,TGTGCCAGTAGTATCTCAGGGTACCACTACGAGCAGTACTTC,CASSISGYHYEQYF
TRBV7-9,TRBJ1-1,NA,NA,TGTGCCAGCAGCTTTGGCCTGCAGGGGCTGAACACTGAAGCTTTCTTT,CASSFGLQGLNTEAFF
TRBV5-8,TRBJ1-2,TRBD1,few,TGTGCCAGCAGCTCCCGGGACAGGAAAACGGGCTACACCTTC,CASSSRDRKTGYTF
TRBV9,TRBJ1-2,NA,NA,TGTGCCAGCAGCGCGCCGGTCCCTCGAGACTATGGCTACACCTTC,CASSAPVPRDYGYTF
TRBV5-6,TRBJ1-1,NA,NA,TGTGCCAGCAGCAGTCACGTTGAAGCTTTCTTT,CASSSHVEAFF
TRBV10-2,TRBJ1-2,TRBD1,NA,TGCGCCAGCAGGAGGGGACAGGGGACTGGCTACACCTTC,CASRRGQGTGYTF
TRBV7-8,TRBJ2-5,NA,NA,TGTGCCAGCAGCAAGGGACCTTCTCGGACCCAGTACTTC,CASSKGPSRTQYF
TRBV4-1,TRBJ2-5,NA,NA,TGCGCCAGCAGCCACTCAAAAGAGACCCAGTACTTC,CASSHSKETQYF
TRBV7-9,TRBJ1-2,NA,NA,TGCGCCAGCAGCCAAGATACGGCGAACCGTCGGTATGGCTACACCTTC,CASSQDTANRRYGYTF
TRBV7-8,TRBJ1-2,NA,many,TGTGCCAGCAGTGCCGGACAGACTAACTATGGCTACACCTTC,CASSAGQTNYGYTF
TRBV12-5,TRBJ1-1,NA,NA,TGTGCTAGTGGTTTGCCCCCGGGGGGCACTGAAGCTTTCTTT,CASGLPPGGTEAFF
TRBV10-3,TRBJ2-7,NA,NA,TGTGCCATCAGTGAGGCCAAGCAAATCTCCTACGAGCAGTACTTC,CAISEAKQISYEQYF
TRBV2,TRBJ1-4,NA,NA,TGTGCCAGCGGGGGTGATGGTAATGAAAAACTGTTTTTT,CASGGDGNEKLFF
TRBV10-3,TRBJ2-2,NA,many,TGTGCCATCAGTGCTGACACTCCGGGCACCGGGGAGCTGTTTTTT,CAISADTPGTGELFF
TRBV20-1,TRBJ1-5,NA,once,TGCAGTGCTAGTTGGGGTAAGGCCCAGCATTTT,CSASWGKAQHF
TRBV29-1,TRBJ2-5,NA,once,TGCAGCGTAGCGATCAGCGGGTCTCAAGAGACCCAGTACTTC,CSVAISGSQETQYF
TRBV4-1,TRBJ1-2,NA,few,TGCGCCAGCAGCCAGGGTCGAGGGGAGGGGGGAGATGGCTACACCTTC,CASSQGRGEGGDGYTF
TRBV12-3/TRBV12-4,TRBJ1-3,NA,few,TGTGCCAGCAGTTCATCAGAAACCATATATTTT,CASSSSETIYF
TRBV10-2,TRBJ1-1,NA,NA,TGCGCCAGCAGTGAGTTGGGGGTGGTTGAAGCTTTCTTT,CASSELGVVEAFF
TRBV2,TRBJ1-1,NA,few,TGTGCCAGTACTAAGGCGGGGGGGACTGAAGCTTTCTTT,CASTKAGGTEAFF
TRBV7-2,TRBJ2-7,NA,few,TGTGCCAGCAGCCGACGGGGATCAGCGGGTCTGCCCTACGAGCAGTACTTC,CASSRRGSAGLPYEQYF
TRBV7-2,TRBJ2-7,NA,NA,TGTGCCAGCAGCTTAGATAGTGGGACCTCCTACGAGCAGTACTTC,CASSLDSGTSYEQYF
TRBV4-1,TRBJ1-1,NA,few,TGCGCCAGCAGCCAAGAACCAGGGAGTGAAGCTTTCTTT,CASSQEPGSEAFF
TRBV7-8,TRBJ1-5,TRBD1,NA,TGTGCCAGCAGTCACATGGACAGGGTGACTCAGCCCCAGCATTTT,CASSHMDRVTQPQHF
TRBV29-1,TRBJ2-6,NA,NA,TGTAGCGCTCCAGCGAACTCTGGGGCCAACGTCCTGACTTTC,CSAPANSGANVLTF
TRBV20-1,TRBJ2-2,NA,NA,TGCAGTGCTAGAGATCGGCGGGTCACCGGGGAGCTGTTTTTT,CSARDRRVTGELFF
TRBV12-3/TRBV12-4,TRBJ1-1,TRBD1,NA,TGTGCCAGCAGTTCGAAGGCCCAGGGGGGCACTGAAGCTTTCTTT,CASSSKAQGGTEAFF
TRBV25-1,TRBJ2-1,TRBD2,NA,TGTGCCAGCAGTGAATGGGGGGGTGAGCAGTTCTTC,CASSEWGGEQFF